This T cell receptor beta chain was captured in a study of naive and memory T cell subsets. Two oligonucleotides, mixed equimolar, formed the beta constant-region primer covering TRBC1 and TRBC2. Nested alpha and beta constant-region primers with the SP2 primer drove four PCR rounds on ligated cDNA. In TCRdb, the UMI-ligation and nested PCR reads were re-called with MiXCR into one record per CDR3 protein. The sample yields roughly 100,000 distinct CDR3 sequences, about 11% seen once. Study-level points and caveats: Clonotypes are single alpha or beta chains, not paired receptors. Especially in CD8 cells, naive repertoires contained a few larger clonotypes, possibly CD45RA-re-expressing memory cells.

This clonotype was found many times. Antigen unknown. There are 14 residues in the CDR3. V lost 4 bases and J lost 2, with 12 bases in between. Germline-derived CDR1 and CDR2 are MNHNY and SVGAGI (reference sequence). The chain joins TRBV6-6 to TRBJ2-7; either TRBD1 or TRBD2 may supply D (5 bases each). The material sequenced was naive CD4+ T cells from blood. This clonotype was sampled from a human donor in good health. The CDR3 protein is CASSFGTDTYEQYF. CDR3 in DNA: TGTGCCAGCAGTTTCGGGACGGATACCTACGAGCAGTACTTC.